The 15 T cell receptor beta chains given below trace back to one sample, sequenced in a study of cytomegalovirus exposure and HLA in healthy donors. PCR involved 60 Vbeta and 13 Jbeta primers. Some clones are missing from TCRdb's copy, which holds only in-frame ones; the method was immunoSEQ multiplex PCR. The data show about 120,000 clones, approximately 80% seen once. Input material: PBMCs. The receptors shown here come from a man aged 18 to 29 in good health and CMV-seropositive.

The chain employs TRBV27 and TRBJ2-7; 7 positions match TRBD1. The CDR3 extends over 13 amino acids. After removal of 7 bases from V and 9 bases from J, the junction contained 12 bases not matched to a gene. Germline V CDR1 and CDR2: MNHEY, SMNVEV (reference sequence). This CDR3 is CASTGQPPVGQYF. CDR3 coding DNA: TGTGCCAGCACGGGACAGCCCCCCGTAGGGCAGTACTTC.

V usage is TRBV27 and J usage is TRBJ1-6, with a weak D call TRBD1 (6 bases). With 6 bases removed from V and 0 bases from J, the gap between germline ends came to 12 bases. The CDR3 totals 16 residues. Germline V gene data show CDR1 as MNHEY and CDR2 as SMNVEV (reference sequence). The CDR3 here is CASSRTGSSYNSPLHF. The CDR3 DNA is TGTGCCAGCAGCCGAACAGGGAGCTCCTATAATTCACCCCTCCACTTT.

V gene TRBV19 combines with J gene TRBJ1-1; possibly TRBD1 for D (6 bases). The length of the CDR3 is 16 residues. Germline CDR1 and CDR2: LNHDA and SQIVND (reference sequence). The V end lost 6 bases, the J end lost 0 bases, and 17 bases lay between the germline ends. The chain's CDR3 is CASSDLRQDLNTEAFF. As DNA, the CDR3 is TGTGCCAGTAGCGACCTCCGACAGGACCTGAACACTGAAGCTTTCTTT. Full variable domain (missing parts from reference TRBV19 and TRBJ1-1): DGGITQSPKYLFRKEGQNVTLSCEQNLNHDAMYWYRQDPGQGLRLIYYSQIVNDFQKGDIAEGYSVSREKKESFPLTVTSAQKNPTAFYLCASSDLRQDLNTEAFFGQGTRLTVV.

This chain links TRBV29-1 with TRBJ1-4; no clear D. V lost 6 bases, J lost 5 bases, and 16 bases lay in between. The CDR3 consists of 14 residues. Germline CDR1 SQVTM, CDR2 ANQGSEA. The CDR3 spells CSVAPQEVNEKLFF. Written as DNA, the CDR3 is TGCAGCGTCGCCCCCCAGGAAGTGAATGAAAAACTGTTTTTT. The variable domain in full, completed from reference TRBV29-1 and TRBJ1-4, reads SAVISQKPSRDICQRGTSLTIQCQVDSQVTMMFWYRQQPGQSLTLIATANQGSEATYESGFVIDKFPISRPNLTFSTLTVSNMSPEDSSIYLCSVAPQEVNEKLFFGSGTQLSVL.

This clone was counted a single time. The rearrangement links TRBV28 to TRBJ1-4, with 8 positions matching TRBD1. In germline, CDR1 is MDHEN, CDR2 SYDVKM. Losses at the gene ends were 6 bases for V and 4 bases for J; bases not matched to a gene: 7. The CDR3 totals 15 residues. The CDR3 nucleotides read TGTGCCAGCAGCCGCAGGGGGCGCGGTAATGAAAAACTGTTTTTT. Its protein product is CASSRRGRGNEKLFF.

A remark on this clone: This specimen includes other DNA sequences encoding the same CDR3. CDR3 in DNA: TGTGCCAGCAGCCTAGGACAGGGGTCAACTGAAGCTTTCTTT. Amino acid sequence: CASSLGQGSTEAFF. The chain uses TRBV6-5 and TRBJ1-1; 9 nucleotides line up with TRBD1. The germline V gene encodes CDR1 MNHEY and CDR2 SVGAGI. There are 14 residues in the CDR3. V gave up 6 bases and J gave up 5 bases; unmatched junction bases: 7.

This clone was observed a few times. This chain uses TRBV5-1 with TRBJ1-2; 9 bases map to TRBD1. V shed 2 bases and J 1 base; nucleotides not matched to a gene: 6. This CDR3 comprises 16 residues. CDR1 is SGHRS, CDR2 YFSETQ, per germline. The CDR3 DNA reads TGCGCCAGCAGCTTACGTGGACAGGGGCATAACTATGGCTACACCTTC. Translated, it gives CASSLRGQGHNYGYTF.

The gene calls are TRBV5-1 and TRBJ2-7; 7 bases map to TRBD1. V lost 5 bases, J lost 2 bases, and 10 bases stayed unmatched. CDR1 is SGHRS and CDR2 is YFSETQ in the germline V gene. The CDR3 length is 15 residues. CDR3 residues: CASRTPDRDPYEQYF. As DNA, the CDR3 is TGCGCCAGCAGGACCCCAGACAGGGACCCCTACGAGCAGTACTTC.

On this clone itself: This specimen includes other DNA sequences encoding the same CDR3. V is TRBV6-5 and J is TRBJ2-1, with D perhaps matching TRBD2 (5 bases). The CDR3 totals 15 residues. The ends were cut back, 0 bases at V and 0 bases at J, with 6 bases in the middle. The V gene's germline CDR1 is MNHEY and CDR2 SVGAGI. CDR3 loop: CASSYSSGSYNEQFF. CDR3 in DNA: TGTGCCAGCAGTTACTCAAGCGGCTCCTACAATGAGCAGTTCTTC.

In DNA form, the CDR3 reads TGTGCCAGCAGCGACACCGAGGTCGGGGGGGGCTTGGAGACCCAGTACTTC. Residues: CASSDTEVGGGLETQYF. The chain joins TRBV4-2 to TRBJ2-5; 8 bases are shared with TRBD2. The CDR3 length is 17 residues. Germline lookup yields CDR1 LGHNA and CDR2 YNFKEQ. Losses at the gene ends were 5 bases for V and 5 bases for J; bases not matched to a gene: 16.

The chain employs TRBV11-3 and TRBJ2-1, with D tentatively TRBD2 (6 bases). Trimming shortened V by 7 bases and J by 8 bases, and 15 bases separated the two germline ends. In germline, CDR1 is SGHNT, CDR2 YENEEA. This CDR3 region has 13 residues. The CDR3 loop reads CASTRRGVDEQFF. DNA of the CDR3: TGTGCCAGCACCCGGCGGGGTGTCGATGAGCAGTTCTTC.

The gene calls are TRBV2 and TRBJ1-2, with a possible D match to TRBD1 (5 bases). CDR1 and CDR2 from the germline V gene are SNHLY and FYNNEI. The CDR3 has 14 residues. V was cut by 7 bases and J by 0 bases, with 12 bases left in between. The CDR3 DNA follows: TGTGCCAGCATCCCACCGGGGGCTAACTATGGCTACACCTTC. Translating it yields CASIPPGANYGYTF.

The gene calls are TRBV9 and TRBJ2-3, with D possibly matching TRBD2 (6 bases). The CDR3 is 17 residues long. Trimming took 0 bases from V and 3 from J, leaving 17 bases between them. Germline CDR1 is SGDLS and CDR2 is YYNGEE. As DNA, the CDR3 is TGTGCCAGCAGCGTAGTGTGGGAGGTCGTAGTAACAGATACGCAGTATTTT. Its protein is CASSVVWEVVVTDTQYF.

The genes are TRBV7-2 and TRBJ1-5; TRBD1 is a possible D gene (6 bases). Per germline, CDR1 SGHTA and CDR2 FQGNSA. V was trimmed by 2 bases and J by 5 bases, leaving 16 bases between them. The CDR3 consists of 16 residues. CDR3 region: CASSLRGSGIDQPQHF. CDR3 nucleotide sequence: TGTGCCAGCAGCTTAAGGGGGTCCGGCATTGATCAGCCCCAGCATTTT. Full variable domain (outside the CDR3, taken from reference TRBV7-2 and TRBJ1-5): GAGVSQSPSNKVTEKGKDVELRCDPISGHTALYWYRQSLGQGLEFLIYFQGNSAPDKSGLPSDRFSAERTGGSVSTLTIQRTQQEDSAVYLCASSLRGSGIDQPQHFGDGTRLSIL.

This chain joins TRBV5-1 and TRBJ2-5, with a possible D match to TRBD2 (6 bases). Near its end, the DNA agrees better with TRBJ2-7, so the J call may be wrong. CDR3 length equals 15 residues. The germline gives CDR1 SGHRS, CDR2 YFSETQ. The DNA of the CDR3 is TGCGCCAGCAGCTTGCTTGGGGGGAGCTCCTACGAGCAGTACTTC. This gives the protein CASSLLGGSSYEQYF.